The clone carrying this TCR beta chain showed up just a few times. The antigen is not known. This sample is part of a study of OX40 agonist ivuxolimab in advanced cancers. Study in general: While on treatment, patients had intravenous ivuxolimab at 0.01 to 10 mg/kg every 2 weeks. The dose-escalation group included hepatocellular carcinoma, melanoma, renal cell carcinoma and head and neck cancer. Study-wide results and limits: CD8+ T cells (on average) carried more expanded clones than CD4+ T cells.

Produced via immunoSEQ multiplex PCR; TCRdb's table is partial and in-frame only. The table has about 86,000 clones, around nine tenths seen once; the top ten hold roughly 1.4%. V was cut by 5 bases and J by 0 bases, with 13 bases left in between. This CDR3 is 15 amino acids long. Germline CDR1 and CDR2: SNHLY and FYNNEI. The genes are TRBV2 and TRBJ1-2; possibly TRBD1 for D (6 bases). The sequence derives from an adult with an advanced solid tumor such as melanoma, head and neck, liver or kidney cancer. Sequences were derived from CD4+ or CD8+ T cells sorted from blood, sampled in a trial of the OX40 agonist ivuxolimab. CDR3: CASSQDSRANYGYTF. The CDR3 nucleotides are TGTGCCAGCAGTCAGGACAGCCGAGCTAACTATGGCTACACCTTC.